These 21 T cell receptor beta chains originate from one sample sequenced in a study of T cells in Graves' hyperthyroidism and ophthalmopathy. Amplification targeted TCR beta CDR3 regions from RNA transcripts. HTBI primers were the set used in a first-round RT-PCR of the TCR CDR3. TCRdb re-analysed the multiplex PCR reads in MiXCR, keeping a single row per CDR3 protein. Found here are about 420,000 distinct CDR3 sequences, approximately 15% of them singletons; the top ten hold just under 8%. The specimen sequenced was blood. The receptors shown here come from a woman aged 18-29 years with Graves' hyperthyroidism.

A few counts support this clonotype. The gene calls are TRBV5-1 and TRBJ2-5; tentative D call: TRBD1 (6 bases). Germline lookup yields CDR1 SGHRS and CDR2 YFSETQ. Trimming took off 5 bases at V and 2 bases at J, with 13 bases between the two ends. The CDR3 extends over 14 amino acids. Here the CDR3 reads CASSYDGQQETQYF. The CDR3 DNA reads as TGCGCCAGCAGTTATGACGGACAGCAAGAGACCCAGTACTTC.

This clonotype was recorded at least ten times. CDR3 residues: CSVGRGGETQYF. In nucleotides, the CDR3 is TGCAGCGTTGGACGGGGCGGGGAGACCCAGTACTTC. The V call is TRBV29-1, the J call TRBJ2-5; tentatively, D is TRBD1 or TRBD2 (5 bases each). Germline V lookup: CDR1 SQVTM, CDR2 ANQGSEA. Trimming took off 4 bases at V and 5 bases at J, with 11 bases between the two ends. The CDR3 is 12 residues long.

This clonotype showed up many times. The genes are TRBV3-1 and TRBJ1-2; D is ambiguous. The V gene's germline CDR1 is LGHDT and CDR2 YNNKEL (reference sequence). This CDR3 is built from 14 residues. V was pared by 1 base and J by 1 base, with 7 bases between. In DNA form, the CDR3 reads TGTGCCAGCAGCCAAGGACACAGTAACTATGGCTACACCTTC. Protein: CASSQGHSNYGYTF.

In its sample, this clonotype was seen many times. The gene calls are TRBV9 and TRBJ2-7, with D perhaps matching TRBD1 or TRBD2 (5 bases each). Looked up from germline, CDR1 is SGDLS and CDR2 is YYNGEE. Trimming stripped 4 bases from V and 9 bases from J, with 20 bases between. CDR3 size: 14 residues. Here the CDR3 reads CASSSGTIGGVQYF. For the CDR3, the DNA is TGTGCCAGCAGCTCCGGGACCATTGGGGGTGTGCAGTACTTC.

Many counts were recorded for this clonotype. The chain joins TRBV12-3 or TRBV12-4 to TRBJ2-7; 8 bases match TRBD1. After removal of 5 bases from V and 5 bases from J, the junction contained 8 bases not matched to a gene. This CDR3 region has 14 residues. Here the CDR3 reads CASSHRTGNDEQYF. CDR3 nucleotides: TGTGCCAGCAGTCACCGGACAGGGAACGACGAGCAGTACTTC.

This clonotype occurred many times. The chain recombines TRBV27 with TRBJ2-1, with 13 positions matching TRBD2. Germline V lookup: CDR1 MNHEY, CDR2 SMNVEV (reference sequence). CDR3 size: 17 residues. Losses at the gene ends were 5 bases for V and 5 bases for J; bases not matched to a gene: 9. As DNA, the CDR3 is TGTGCCAGCAGTCGCCGGACTAGCGGGAGTTGGAACAATGAGCAGTTCTTC. The encoded protein is CASSRRTSGSWNNEQFF.

The J gene is TRBJ2-7, the V gene TRBV12-3 or TRBV12-4; D is uncertain. V was pared by 4 bases and J by 5 bases, with 6 bases between. There are 11 residues in the CDR3. In DNA, the CDR3 is TGTGCCAGCAGTTCAGCCCACGAGCAGTACTTC. This sequence encodes CASSSAHEQYF.

This clonotype was counted ten times or more. Germline is not matched at one junction end, which may reflect a read error. The chain employs TRBV11-2 and TRBJ2-1, with D unresolved. Germline V gene sequence: CDR1 SGHAT, CDR2 FQNNGV. The CDR3 is 18 residues long. The CDR3 loop reads CASSLGVPVVPSYNEQFF. As DNA, the CDR3 is TGTGCCAGCAGTTTAGGAGTCCCCGTGGTTCCCTCCTACAATGAGCAGTTCTTC.

The chain employs TRBV28 and TRBJ1-1, with 9 positions matching TRBD1. CDR3 length: 14 amino acids. V lost 5 bases to trimming and J lost 4 bases; unmatched junction nucleotides: 5. The germline V gene has CDR1 MDHEN and CDR2 SYDVKM. The CDR3 DNA sequence: TGTGCCAGCAGTCCGTACAGGGGGCCCACTGAAGCTTTCTTT. Protein product: CASSPYRGPTEAFF. Full variable domain (remainder filled in from reference TRBV28 and TRBJ1-1): DVKVTQSSRYLVKRTGEKVFLECVQDMDHENMFWYRQDPGLGLRLIYFSYDVKMKEKGDIPEGYSVSREKKERFSLILESASTNQTSMYLCASSPYRGPTEAFFGQGTRLTVV.

This clonotype was picked up many times. This chain links TRBV11-3 with TRBJ2-3, with 11 bases aligning to TRBD2. The CDR3 is made up of 15 amino acids. CDR1 and CDR2 (germline): SGHNT, YENEEA. Germline trimming cut 4 bases from V and 2 bases from J; bases unmatched to any gene: 2. This CDR3 is CASSSGLADTDTQYF. DNA of the CDR3: TGTGCCAGCAGCTCGGGACTAGCGGACACAGATACGCAGTATTTT. Together with reference TRBV11-3 and TRBJ2-3, the CDR3 gives the full variable domain: EAGVVQSPRYKIIEKKQPVAFWCNPISGHNTLYWYLQNLGQGPELLIRYENEEAVDDSQLPKDRFSAERLKGVDSTLKIQPAELGDSAVYLCASSSGLADTDTQYFGPGTRLTVL.

Only a few counts were recorded for this clonotype. The chain links TRBV29-1 to TRBJ1-2; no clear D gene. Germline CDR1 SQVTM, CDR2 ANQGSEA. The CDR3 is 11 residues long. The ends were cut back, 6 bases at V and 5 bases at J, with 10 bases in the middle. In DNA, the CDR3 is TGCAGCGTCTGGGCTTTATATGGCTACACCTTC. Translated: CSVWALYGYTF.

In its sample, this clonotype was seen many times. This chain joins TRBV2 and TRBJ2-7, with 9 bases identical to TRBD1. Germline V gene sequence: CDR1 SNHLY, CDR2 FYNNEI. CDR3 size: 13 residues. The V and J ends lost 6 bases and 2 bases, in that order; junction bases with no gene match: 2. CDR3 amino acids: CASRGTGTYEQYF. DNA of the CDR3: TGTGCCAGCAGGGGGACAGGGACCTACGAGCAGTACTTC.

There are many counts of this clonotype. This chain joins TRBV28 and TRBJ1-3, with D unresolved. This CDR3 region has 15 residues. Germline V gene data show CDR1 as MDHEN and CDR2 as SYDVKM. Trimming removed 2 bases from V and 6 bases from J, with 14 bases in between. CDR3 in amino acids: CASSLPATAQNTIYF. The DNA for the CDR3 is TGTGCCAGCAGTTTACCCGCCACGGCACAAAACACCATATATTTT.

This clonotype was counted at least ten times. This sequence joins TRBV19 and TRBJ2-7; no definite D call. The germline gives CDR1 LNHDA, CDR2 SQIVND (reference sequence). The CDR3 extends over 15 amino acids. V lost 3 bases, J lost 2 bases, and 14 bases lay in between. CDR3 in amino acids: CASSIAPADAYEQYF. DNA for the CDR3: TGTGCCAGTAGTATTGCTCCGGCGGACGCCTACGAGCAGTACTTC.

This sequence joins TRBV29-1 and TRBJ2-5; D ambiguous. V was clipped by 5 bases and J by 4 bases, with 14 bases between them. The CDR3 extends over 13 amino acids. In germline, CDR1 is SQVTM, CDR2 ANQGSEA. This CDR3 reads CSVPGPGRETQYF. The DNA of the CDR3 is TGCAGCGTTCCCGGGCCCGGGCGAGAGACCCAGTACTTC.

This clonotype was recorded many times. The genes are TRBV7-3 and TRBJ2-1; 14 bases match TRBD2. Germline CDR1 is SGHTA and CDR2 is FQGTGA. V dropped 0 bases and J dropped 7; count of bases not matched to a gene: 2. The CDR3 is 16 amino acids. CDR3 sequence (DNA): TGTGCCAGCAGCTTAACGCGGACTAGCGGGAGGAATGAGCAGTTCTTC. Amino acid sequence: CASSLTRTSGRNEQFF. The complete variable domain, with remaining parts taken from reference TRBV7-3 and TRBJ2-1, reads GAGVSQTPSNKVTEKGKYVELRCDPISGHTALYWYRQSLGQGPEFLIYFQGTGAADDSGLPNDRFFAVRPEGSVSTLKIQRTERGDSAVYLCASSLTRTSGRNEQFFGPGTRLTVL.

The chain carries TRBV6-1 and TRBJ1-1; the match to TRBD1 covers 8 bases. V shed 3 bases, J shed 2 bases, and the junction held 11 bases outside the gene matches. CDR1 and CDR2 (germline): MNHNS, SASEGT. This CDR3 contains 17 residues. CDR3 sequence: CASSDDTRGLINTEAFF. For the CDR3, the DNA is TGTGCCAGCAGTGATGACACCAGGGGGCTTATCAACACTGAAGCTTTCTTT.

There are many counts of this clonotype. The CDR3 protein is CSAIPWGRTEAFF. CDR3 sequence (DNA): TGCAGTGCTATCCCGTGGGGGCGTACTGAAGCTTTCTTT. The V and J genes are TRBV20-1 and TRBJ1-1, with a possible D match to TRBD1 (6 bases). The CDR3 covers 13 residues. Trimming left V 4 bases short and J 5 bases short, with 14 bases between. Germline assignment: CDR1 DFQATT and CDR2 SNEGSKA (reference sequence).

This clonotype was detected ten times or more. The CDR3 DNA follows: TGTGCCACCAGCACCCCCGCCGGACCGAGTTATGAAGCTTTCTTT. It specifies CATSTPAGPSYEAFF. This sequence joins TRBV15 and TRBJ1-1, with unresolved D. V gave up 4 bases and J gave up 7 bases, with 19 bases separating them. The CDR3 totals 15 residues. Germline assignment: CDR1 LNHNV and CDR2 YYDKDF (reference sequence).

This chain uses TRBV4-1 with TRBJ1-4, with 12 bases identical to TRBD1. From germline, CDR1 is MGHRA and CDR2 YSYEKL. J was trimmed by 2 bases and V by 6 bases; bases with no gene match: 16. This CDR3 is built from 20 residues. The CDR3: CASSHLPGQGAGGTNEKLFF. The CDR3 DNA reads TGCGCCAGCAGTCACTTACCGGGACAGGGGGCGGGTGGGACTAATGAAAAACTGTTTTTT.

The CDR3 bases are TGTGCCAGCAGTTTATTTCACCTCCTATTCTCCTCCTATAATTCACCCCTCCACTTT. This translates into CASSLFHLLFSSYNSPLHF. The chain has TRBV12-3 or TRBV12-4 and TRBJ1-6; D call uncertain. Trimming took off 2 bases at V and 0 bases at J, with 17 bases between the two ends. This CDR3 is built from 19 residues.